Listed below are T cell receptor beta chains from one sample, sequenced in a study of blood T cell repertoires in COVID-19. Method: immunoSEQ multiplex PCR; TCRdb's copy keeps in-frame clones and lacks some. The sample contains roughly 250,000 clones, 75% to 90% of which appear only once. Sequencing was done on a sample of peripheral blood. All receptors come from a human donor in a cohort sampled during active COVID-19. Both conserved end residues are part of each CDR3. D genes are given only for firm matches. Rows may omit the clone size; those that give it use once, few, many or a size class.

V gene: TRBV7-2
J gene: TRBJ1-2
D gene: -
clone size: -
CDR3 DNA: TGTGCCAGCAGCTCGATACACGTTCCCTATGGCTACACCTTC
CDR3 protein: CASSSIHVPYGYTF

V gene: TRBV6-5
J gene: TRBJ1-1
D gene: -
clone size: once
CDR3 DNA: TGTGCCAGCAGTACACCTCGGGGTATGCGGGAAGCTTTCTTT
CDR3 protein: CASSTPRGMREAFF

V gene: TRBV28
J gene: TRBJ2-1
D gene: TRBD2
clone size: -
CDR3 DNA: TGTGCCAGCTGTTGCGGGGGGCCCAGGAGCTCCTACAATGAGCAGTTCTTC
CDR3 protein: CASCCGGPRSSYNEQFF

V gene: TRBV7-9
J gene: TRBJ1-5
D gene: -
clone size: -
CDR3 DNA: TGTGCCAGCAGCTTAGCAGCTAGCAATCAGCCCCAGCATTTT
CDR3 protein: CASSLAASNQPQHF

V gene: TRBV28
J gene: TRBJ1-5
D gene: TRBD1
clone size: -
CDR3 DNA: TGTGCCAGCAGGACCGCCGGGACAGGGAATAGCAATCAGCCCCAGCATTTT
CDR3 protein: CASRTAGTGNSNQPQHF

V gene: TRBV4-2
J gene: TRBJ2-5
D gene: -
clone size: -
CDR3 DNA: TGTGCCAGCAGCCAAGGGCAGTCGGGAGAGACCCAGTACTTC
CDR3 protein: CASSQGQSGETQYF

V gene: TRBV7-2
J gene: TRBJ1-2
D gene: -
clone size: -
CDR3 DNA: TGTGCCAGCAGCCCAGGGGCATTCGACTATGGCTACACCTTC
CDR3 protein: CASSPGAFDYGYTF

V gene: TRBV27
J gene: TRBJ1-5
D gene: TRBD1
clone size: -
CDR3 DNA: TGTGCCAGCAGTTTTTCGGGACAGGGTTCTCATCAGCCCCAGCATTTT
CDR3 protein: CASSFSGQGSHQPQHF

V gene: TRBV9
J gene: TRBJ2-5
D gene: TRBD2
clone size: -
CDR3 DNA: TGTGCCAGCAGCGAGGGAGGGACTGGAGAGACCCAGTACTTC
CDR3 protein: CASSEGGTGETQYF

V gene: TRBV7-2
J gene: TRBJ2-3
D gene: TRBD2
clone size: -
CDR3 DNA: TGTGCCAGCCGACCCTCCGGGAGCGGGGCCGATACGCAGTATTTT
CDR3 protein: CASRPSGSGADTQYF

V gene: TRBV6-2/TRBV6-3
J gene: TRBJ1-5
D gene: TRBD1
clone size: -
CDR3 DNA: TGTGCCAGCAGTTACTCATCACGGGACAGGGGAGGATACCAGCCCCAGCATTTT
CDR3 protein: CASSYSSRDRGGYQPQHF

V gene: TRBV11-3
J gene: TRBJ2-3
D gene: TRBD2
clone size: -
CDR3 DNA: TGTGCCAGCAGCTGCCCTCCCAGCGGGAAAACAGATACGCAGTATTTT
CDR3 protein: CASSCPPSGKTDTQYF

V gene: TRBV5-1
J gene: TRBJ2-1
D gene: TRBD2
clone size: few
CDR3 DNA: TGCGCCAGCAGCTTGGGGGTCCTAGCGGACTACTACAATGAGCAGTTCTTC
CDR3 protein: CASSLGVLADYYNEQFF

V gene: TRBV19
J gene: TRBJ2-1
D gene: TRBD2
clone size: -
CDR3 DNA: TGTGCCAGTAGTATCCTAGCGGGAGGTTCCTACAATGAGCAGTTCTTC
CDR3 protein: CASSILAGGSYNEQFF

V gene: TRBV24-1
J gene: TRBJ2-7
D gene: TRBD1
clone size: -
CDR3 DNA: TGTGCCACCGGGGGACAGGGCTCCTACGAGCAGTACTTC
CDR3 protein: CATGGQGSYEQYF

V gene: TRBV6-5
J gene: TRBJ1-5
D gene: -
clone size: -
CDR3 DNA: TGTGCCAGCACCGCGGGGGCTAGCAATCAGCCCCAGCATTTT
CDR3 protein: CASTAGASNQPQHF

V gene: TRBV5-5
J gene: TRBJ2-1
D gene: TRBD1
clone size: -
CDR3 DNA: TGTGCCAGCAGCTTGGTTGGGACAGCCCTCGGCAATGAGCAGTTCTTC
CDR3 protein: CASSLVGTALGNEQFF

V gene: TRBV11-2
J gene: TRBJ1-4
D gene: -
clone size: many
CDR3 DNA: TGTGCCAGCAGCTTGGATTGGGGGGTAGGGGAAAAACTGTTTTTT
CDR3 protein: CASSLDWGVGEKLFF

V gene: TRBV6-5
J gene: TRBJ2-7
D gene: TRBD1
clone size: once
CDR3 DNA: TGTGCCAGCAGTTTACAGGGGGGTGCCTACGAGCAGTACTTC
CDR3 protein: CASSLQGGAYEQYF

V gene: TRBV6-2/TRBV6-3
J gene: TRBJ1-1
D gene: -
clone size: -
CDR3 DNA: TGTGCCAGCAGTTCAGGGTTGCGTGGGATGGGAGCTTTCTTT
CDR3 protein: CASSSGLRGMGAFF

V gene: TRBV4-1
J gene: TRBJ2-3
D gene: TRBD2
clone size: -
CDR3 DNA: TGCGCCAGCAGCCGAAGACTAGCGGGGGGGATATCCACAGATACGCAGTATTTT
CDR3 protein: CASSRRLAGGISTDTQYF

V gene: TRBV2
J gene: TRBJ2-7
D gene: -
clone size: -
CDR3 DNA: TGTGCCAGAAGCCGGAGCTCCTACGAGCAGTACTTC
CDR3 protein: CARSRSSYEQYF

V gene: TRBV18
J gene: TRBJ2-3
D gene: -
clone size: -
CDR3 DNA: TGTGCCAGCCAACTAAACGTAGGGGCGGATACGCAGTATTTT
CDR3 protein: CASQLNVGADTQYF

V gene: TRBV6-2/TRBV6-3
J gene: TRBJ1-5
D gene: -
clone size: -
CDR3 DNA: TGTGCCAGCAGTTACGGTCAGGTGAGCAATCAGCCCCAGCATTTT
CDR3 protein: CASSYGQVSNQPQHF

V gene: TRBV7-9
J gene: TRBJ1-4
D gene: TRBD1
clone size: -
CDR3 DNA: TGTGCCAGCAGTACGACAGGGGGCGGAACTAATGAAAAACTGTTTTTT
CDR3 protein: CASSTTGGGTNEKLFF

V gene: TRBV4-2
J gene: TRBJ2-5
D gene: TRBD1
clone size: -
CDR3 DNA: TGTGCCAGCAGCCAAGGGAGCAGGGGGAGACAAGAGACCCAGTACTTC
CDR3 protein: CASSQGSRGRQETQYF

V gene: TRBV19
J gene: TRBJ2-7
D gene: TRBD2
clone size: -
CDR3 DNA: TGTGCCAGTAGTATTTTTAGCGGGCCTTCCTACGAGCAGTACTTC
CDR3 protein: CASSIFSGPSYEQYF

V gene: TRBV28
J gene: TRBJ2-7
D gene: TRBD1
clone size: -
CDR3 DNA: TGTGCCAGCAGTTTTGTCGGCAGGGGGCACGAGCAGTACTTC
CDR3 protein: CASSFVGRGHEQYF

V gene: TRBV4-3
J gene: TRBJ2-2
D gene: -
clone size: -
CDR3 DNA: TGCGCCAGCAGCCGGGGAGCCGAAACCGGGGAGCTGTTTTTT
CDR3 protein: CASSRGAETGELFF

V gene: TRBV15
J gene: TRBJ2-3
D gene: TRBD2
clone size: -
CDR3 DNA: TGTGCCACCAGCAGAGATAGCGGGGGGGCAGATACGCAGTATTTT
CDR3 protein: CATSRDSGGADTQYF

V gene: TRBV2
J gene: TRBJ1-4
D gene: -
clone size: -
CDR3 DNA: TGTGCCAGCACTCCGACAAATTATGAAAAACTGTTTTTT
CDR3 protein: CASTPTNYEKLFF

V gene: TRBV7-9
J gene: TRBJ1-2
D gene: -
clone size: -
CDR3 DNA: TGTGCCAGCAGCAATACTCTCGCCGGAGCCGATGGCTACACCTTC
CDR3 protein: CASSNTLAGADGYTF

V gene: TRBV24-1
J gene: TRBJ2-1
D gene: -
clone size: -
CDR3 DNA: TGTGCCACCAGTGAGGCAGGCAATGAGCAGTTCTTC
CDR3 protein: CATSEAGNEQFF

V gene: TRBV13
J gene: TRBJ1-1
D gene: -
clone size: -
CDR3 DNA: TGTGCCAGCAGCTCCCGGGCGGGCACTGAAGCTTTCTTT
CDR3 protein: CASSSRAGTEAFF

V gene: TRBV13
J gene: TRBJ2-1
D gene: TRBD2
clone size: -
CDR3 DNA: TGTGCCAGCAGCCACTCGCGACTAGCGGGATCCTACAATGAGCAGTTCTTC
CDR3 protein: CASSHSRLAGSYNEQFF

V gene: TRBV5-1
J gene: TRBJ2-5
D gene: -
clone size: -
CDR3 DNA: TGCGCCAGCAGCTTGGAAGGACTTAGTGTGGAGACCCAGTACTTC
CDR3 protein: CASSLEGLSVETQYF

V gene: TRBV7-2
J gene: TRBJ1-1
D gene: -
clone size: -
CDR3 DNA: TGTGCCAGCAGCTTAGGGAGGGTTGACACTGAAGCTTTCTTT
CDR3 protein: CASSLGRVDTEAFF

V gene: TRBV3-1/TRBV3-2
J gene: TRBJ2-3
D gene: TRBD2
clone size: -
CDR3 DNA: TGTGCCAGCAGCAAGATGGGGAGGGCTGCCACAGATACGCAGTATTTT
CDR3 protein: CASSKMGRAATDTQYF

V gene: TRBV18
J gene: TRBJ2-7
D gene: TRBD2
clone size: once
CDR3 DNA: TGTGCCAGCTCGCTCACTAGCGGGGGGGCCCTCAACGAGCAGTACTTC
CDR3 protein: CASSLTSGGALNEQYF

V gene: TRBV5-1
J gene: TRBJ1-6
D gene: -
clone size: many
CDR3 DNA: TGCGCCAGCAGCTTGGACGGTCGGGGAAATTCACCCCTCCACTTT
CDR3 protein: CASSLDGRGNSPLHF

V gene: TRBV19
J gene: TRBJ2-3
D gene: TRBD2
clone size: -
CDR3 DNA: TGTGCCAGTAGATCCCTGAAATCCAACTTAGCGGGAGGAGGAGATACGCAGTATTTT
CDR3 protein: CASRSLKSNLAGGGDTQYF

V gene: TRBV5-1
J gene: TRBJ2-1
D gene: -
clone size: -
CDR3 DNA: TGCGCCAGCACCTCGGACACCAAATACAATGAGCAGTTCTTC
CDR3 protein: CASTSDTKYNEQFF